The 27 T cell receptor beta chains given below trace back to one sample, sequenced in a study of T cell repertoires in cytomegalovirus infection. Using its own MiXCR run on the reads, TCRdb lists one record per CDR3 protein. The sample has about 180,000 distinct CDR3 sequences; around an eighth are singletons. Sequenced input: PBMCs. The source of these receptors is a human donor in good health (CMV status not recorded). Some clones in this sample may be carry-over from other donors' samples.

This chain links TRBV6-2 or TRBV6-3 with TRBJ1-5; D remains unclear. Germline V gene lookup returns CDR1 MNHEY and CDR2 SVGEGT. Trimming took 5 bases from V and 4 from J, leaving 9 bases between them. This CDR3 region has 13 residues. DNA of the CDR3: TGTGCCAGCAGTCCTGAGCGAAATCAGCCCCAGCATTTT. It yields the protein CASSPERNQPQHF.

This clonotype was counted between two and nine times. This chain connects TRBV29-1 to TRBJ1-2; D might be TRBD1 (5 bases). The CDR3 runs 13 residues. V was shortened by 3 bases and J by 5 bases, with 13 bases between the two germline ends. CDR1 and CDR2 from the germline V gene are SQVTM and ANQGSEA. DNA for the CDR3: TGCAGCGTTGATTCGTTGGGGACTTATGGCTACACCTTC. Protein sequence: CSVDSLGTYGYTF.

This clonotype was seen repeatedly, ten times or more. The rearrangement links TRBV10-2 to TRBJ1-1; D unresolved. V was clipped by 2 bases and J by 0 bases, with 1 base between them. This CDR3 is 12 amino acids long. Germline V CDR1 and CDR2: WSHSY, SAAADI. Here the CDR3 DNA reads TGCGCCAGCAGTGAGGTGAACACTGAAGCTTTCTTT. Its translation: CASSEVNTEAFF.

The rearrangement links TRBV29-1 to TRBJ2-1, with 8 positions matching TRBD2. J was trimmed by 3 bases and V by 2 bases; bases with no gene match: 3. The CDR3 contains 14 residues. Germline V gives CDR1 SQVTM, CDR2 ANQGSEA. The CDR3 sequence is CSVERLASYNEQFF. As DNA, the CDR3 is TGCAGCGTTGAACGACTAGCGAGCTACAATGAGCAGTTCTTC.

This clonotype was observed at least ten times. The gene calls are TRBV28 and TRBJ2-7, with D uncertain. V lost 5 bases, J lost 0 bases, and 20 bases lay in between. CDR1 and CDR2 (germline): MDHEN, SYDVKM. The CDR3 is 17 amino acids. The DNA of the CDR3 is TGTGCCAGCAGTCCCCCCGGCCCGTCCTATAGCTCCTACGAGCAGTACTTC. Its protein is CASSPPGPSYSSYEQYF.

The V gene is TRBV29-1, the J gene TRBJ2-6, with 8 bases fitting TRBD1. The CDR3 covers 18 residues. The ends lost 2 bases at V and 1 base at J; junction bases unmatched: 10. Germline CDR1 reads SQVTM; CDR2 reads ANQGSEA. The CDR3 protein is CSVELRAGGASGANVLTF. DNA of the CDR3: TGCAGCGTTGAATTGAGGGCAGGGGGCGCGTCTGGGGCCAACGTCCTGACTTTC.

This clonotype has ten or more counts. The CDR3 DNA reads as TGTGCCAGCAGTTACCAGACAGGGGGCTACAATGAGCAGTTCTTC. Translated: CASSYQTGGYNEQFF. The chain joins TRBV6-2 or TRBV6-3 to TRBJ2-1; 9 bases are shared with TRBD1. Trimming took 2 bases from V and 3 from J; bases not matched to a gene: 2. The germline V gene has CDR1 MNHEY and CDR2 SVGEGT. CDR3 length equals 15 residues.

This chain links TRBV28 with TRBJ2-7; 8 bases fit TRBD1. Per germline, CDR1 MDHEN and CDR2 SYDVKM. This CDR3 is 14 amino acids long. V dropped 6 bases and J dropped 10; count of bases not matched to a gene: 14. The CDR3 nucleotides are TGTGCCAGCAGACCCCCGGGACAGGTGGCCCATCAGTACTTC. Protein: CASRPPGQVAHQYF. The variable domain in full, completed from reference TRBV28 and TRBJ2-7, reads DVKVTQSSRYLVKRTGEKVFLECVQDMDHENMFWYRQDPGLGLRLIYFSYDVKMKEKGDIPEGYSVSREKKERFSLILESASTNQTSMYLCASRPPGQVAHQYFGPGTRLTVT.

This clonotype has at least ten counts. This chain's CDR3 is CASSFGLSYEQYF. The CDR3 nucleotides are TGTGCCAGCAGTTTCGGACTCTCCTACGAGCAGTACTTC. The chain recombines TRBV12-3 or TRBV12-4 with TRBJ2-7, with TRBD2 as a possible D gene (5 bases). CDR3 length: 13 residues. The V and J ends lost 3 bases and 0 bases respectively, with 6 bases between them.

The chain recombines TRBV28 with TRBJ2-7; 9 bases match TRBD2. The CDR3 contains 15 residues. Per germline, CDR1 MDHEN and CDR2 SYDVKM. V lost 3 bases, J lost 7 bases, and 10 bases stayed unmatched. CDR3 region: CASSFPLGGRVEQYF. CDR3 DNA sequence: TGTGCCAGCAGTTTCCCCTTGGGCGGGAGGGTAGAGCAGTACTTC.

This clonotype was counted at least ten times. The chain has TRBV7-3 and TRBJ2-4, with TRBD2 matching over 14 bases. Germline V gives CDR1 SGHTA, CDR2 FQGTGA. The ends lost 5 bases at V and 7 bases at J; junction bases unmatched: 4. The CDR3 consists of 15 residues. For the CDR3, the DNA is TGTGCCAGCAGCGGACTAGCGGGAGGCGGGAACATTCAGTACTTC. Its translation is CASSGLAGGGNIQYF.

This clonotype showed up just a few times. The chain is built from TRBV28 and TRBJ2-1; the match to TRBD1 covers 7 bases. The CDR3 has 15 residues. V lost 10 bases, J lost 0 bases, and 9 bases stayed unmatched. Germline-derived CDR1 and CDR2 are MDHEN and SYDVKM. Written as DNA, the CDR3 is TGTGCCACTAACTTACAGGGGAGCTCCTACAATGAGCAGTTCTTC. Protein product: CATNLQGSSYNEQFF.

The table lists this clonotype with many counts. This chain uses TRBV7-2 with TRBJ1-1; the D gene is possibly TRBD1 (5 bases). Per germline, CDR1 SGHTA and CDR2 FQGNSA. The CDR3 loop spans 15 amino acids. V gave up 2 bases and J gave up 1 base, with 11 bases separating them. The CDR3 DNA is TGTGCCAGCAGCTTAAGGCAGGGAAAGAACACTGAAGCTTTCTTT. Its protein is CASSLRQGKNTEAFF.

The rearrangement links TRBV12-3 or TRBV12-4 to TRBJ2-2; 8 bases fit TRBD2. This CDR3 contains 15 residues. V dropped 7 bases and J dropped 4; count of bases not matched to a gene: 8. The CDR3 nucleotides read TGTGCCAGCACCGTAAGCGGGAGAGGCACCGGGGAGCTGTTTTTT. Its translation: CASTVSGRGTGELFF.

This clonotype was observed at least ten times. CDR3 in amino acids: CASSIRAEYNYGYTF. The DNA of the CDR3 is TGTGCCAGCAGCATCCGGGCAGAATATAACTATGGCTACACCTTC. The chain couples TRBV7-2 to TRBJ1-2; D unresolved. The V gene lost 5 bases and the J gene lost 1 base, with 14 bases spanning the gap. This CDR3 comprises 15 residues. Germline V CDR1 and CDR2: SGHTA, FQGNSA.

Note on this clonotype: The CDR3 end shows no conserved phenylalanine or tryptophan, and so a read error is likely. The CDR3 here is CASYRDITDTQYL. CDR3 bases: TGTGCCAGCTATCGGGACATCACAGATACGCAGTATTTA. The V gene is TRBV18, the J gene TRBJ2-3; D is possibly TRBD1 (6 bases). V lost 7 bases to trimming and J lost 2 bases, with 10 bases between them. Per germline, CDR1 KGHSH and CDR2 LQKENI. The CDR3 is 13 amino acids.

This clonotype has more than one count but fewer than ten. J is TRBJ2-7 and V is TRBV25-1; D uncertain. The CDR3 covers 13 residues. Trimming pared 8 bases from V and 2 bases from J, leaving 13 bases between. CDR1 and CDR2 from the germline V gene are MGHDK and SYGVNS. The CDR3 DNA is TGTGCCAGCGGTAGGACCGCAACCTACGAGCAGTACTTC. Translation: CASGRTATYEQYF.

V usage is TRBV3-1 and J usage is TRBJ2-7; 8 bases align to TRBD1. This CDR3 is 17 amino acids long. With 4 bases clipped from V and 3 bases from J, the junction kept 14 bases outside the gene matches. From germline, CDR1 is LGHDT and CDR2 YNNKEL (reference sequence). CDR3 residues: CASSPSRGTGGYYEQYF. The CDR3 bases are TGTGCCAGCAGCCCATCCCGCGGGACAGGAGGGTACTACGAGCAGTACTTC.

This clonotype was recorded many times. The chain employs TRBV7-3 and TRBJ2-1, with 12 bases identical to TRBD2. The CDR3 spans 17 residues. The V gene end was trimmed by 1 base and the J gene end by 6 bases; junction bases not matched to a gene: 7. The germline V gene has CDR1 SGHTA and CDR2 FQGTGA. CDR3 DNA: TGTGCCAGCAGCTTAAAGGGGCCTAGCGGGGGGGCCAATGAGCAGTTCTTC. This translates into CASSLKGPSGGANEQFF.

At least ten counts were recorded for this clonotype. The rearrangement links TRBV12-3 or TRBV12-4 to TRBJ2-5; the match to TRBD1 covers 8 bases. This CDR3 has 15 residues. The V and J ends lost 4 bases and 5 bases, in that order; junction bases with no gene match: 9. The CDR3 nucleotides are TGTGCCAGCAGTTATCGGACAGGGAATAGGGAGACCCAGTACTTC. Protein: CASSYRTGNRETQYF.

This clonotype appeared a few times. The chain has TRBV5-4 and TRBJ2-7; D may be TRBD2 (6 bases). This CDR3 is built from 13 residues. CDR1 is SGHNT and CDR2 is YYREEE in the germline V gene (reference sequence). Trimming shortened V by 4 bases and J by 3 bases, and 11 bases separated the two germline ends. The DNA for the CDR3 is TGTGCCAGCAGCCAACCGGGACTCTACGAGCAGTACTTC. Translating it yields CASSQPGLYEQYF.

This clonotype appeared many times. The V gene is TRBV7-2, the J gene TRBJ1-6; D unresolved. Trimming left V 3 bases short and J 8 bases short, with 8 bases between. This CDR3 has 13 residues. The germline CDR1 and CDR2 sequences are SGHTA and FQGNSA. The CDR3 region has the DNA TGTGCCAGCAGCTTTTACAGCGATTCACCCCTCCACTTT. Protein sequence: CASSFYSDSPLHF.

V and J are TRBV30 and TRBJ1-1; D unresolved. The CDR3 spans 13 residues. Germline loops: CDR1 GTSNPN, CDR2 SVGIG (reference sequence). V was shortened by 1 base and J by 4 bases, with 10 bases between the two germline ends. The CDR3 coding sequence is TGTGCCTGGAGTGATTTTGCGACCACTGAAGCTTTCTTT. This translates into CAWSDFATTEAFF.

In this sample, this clonotype turned up a few times. This chain uses TRBV12-3 or TRBV12-4 with TRBJ1-2; possibly TRBD1 for D (5 bases). The V gene lost 7 bases and the J gene lost 2 bases, with 14 bases spanning the gap. The CDR3 sequence is 14 residues long. The CDR3 DNA sequence: TGTGCCAGCACTCCTGGACAACCGAACTATGGCTACACCTTC. Residues: CASTPGQPNYGYTF.

Details on this clonotype: Since no conserved phenylalanine or tryptophan closes the CDR3, a read error is the likely cause. This chain uses TRBV6-4 with TRBJ2-4; TRBD2 aligns across 7 bases. This CDR3 comprises 13 residues. Germline V gene lookup returns CDR1 MRHNA and CDR2 SNTAGT. V lost 3 bases and J lost 7; bases outside the gene matches: 3. CDR3 in DNA: TGTGCCAGCAGTGAGTGGGGGGGGAACATTCAGTACTCC. Protein product: CASSEWGGNIQYS.

This clonotype has a count of ten or more. V is TRBV6-2 or TRBV6-3 and J is TRBJ2-3, with 11 bases aligning to TRBD2. The CDR3 totals 15 residues. Losses at the gene ends were 5 bases for V and 1 base for J; bases not matched to a gene: 2. The germline gives CDR1 MNHEY, CDR2 SVGEGT. CDR3: CASSLLAGGTDTQYF. The CDR3 DNA reads as TGTGCCAGCAGTCTACTAGCGGGAGGCACAGATACGCAGTATTTT.

V gene TRBV10-1 combines with J gene TRBJ1-1; D unresolved. The CDR3 sequence is 12 residues long. Deletions cut 4 bases from V and 2 bases from J, with 5 bases between. Germline CDR1 WNHNN, CDR2 SYGVQD (reference sequence). This CDR3 is CASSGINTEAFF. The CDR3 nucleotides are TGCGCCAGCAGTGGGATTAACACTGAAGCTTTCTTT.